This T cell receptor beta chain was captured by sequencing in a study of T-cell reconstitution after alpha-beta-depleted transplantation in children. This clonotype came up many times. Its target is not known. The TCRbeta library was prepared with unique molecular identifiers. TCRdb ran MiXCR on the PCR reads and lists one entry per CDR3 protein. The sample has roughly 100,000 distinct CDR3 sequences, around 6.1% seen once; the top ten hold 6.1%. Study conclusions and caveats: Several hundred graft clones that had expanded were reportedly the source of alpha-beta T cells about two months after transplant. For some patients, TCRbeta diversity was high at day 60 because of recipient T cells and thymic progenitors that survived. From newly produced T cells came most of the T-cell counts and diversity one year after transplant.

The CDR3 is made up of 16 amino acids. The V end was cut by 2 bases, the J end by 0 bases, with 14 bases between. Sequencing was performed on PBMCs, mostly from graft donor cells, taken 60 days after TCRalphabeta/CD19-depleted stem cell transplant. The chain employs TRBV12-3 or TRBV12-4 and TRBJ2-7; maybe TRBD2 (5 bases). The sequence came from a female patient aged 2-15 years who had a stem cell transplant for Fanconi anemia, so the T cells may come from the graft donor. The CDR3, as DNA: TGTGCCAGCAGTTTATGGGTGGTGGGGAGCTCCTACGAGCAGTACTTC. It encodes CASSLWVVGSSYEQYF.